The rows below give T cell receptor beta chains drawn from one sample of a study of control samples from healthy donors and cancer patients. Profiled with immunoSEQ multiplex PCR; TCRdb holds only in-frame clones, not every one. The repertoire holds some 150,000 clones, with 94% as singletons. Sequenced input: blood. The receptors come from a man aged 35-49 years in good health. Each CDR3 is given with its conserved first and last residue. A D gene is named only where the DNA matches it firmly. Size values are once, few and many counts, or a class for expanded clones, and some rows have none.

J gene: TRBJ1-4
V gene: TRBV7-2
D gene: NA
CDR3 length: 15
clone size: NA
CDR3 DNA: TGTGCCAGCAGCACCTACAGGGCAACTAATGAAAAACTGTTTTTT
CDR3 protein: CASSTYRATNEKLFF

J gene: TRBJ2-5
V gene: TRBV27
D gene: NA
CDR3 length: 14
clone size: NA
CDR3 DNA: TGTGCCAGCAGTTCCCTCGGGAGATTGGAGACCCAGTACTTC
CDR3 protein: CASSSLGRLETQYF

J gene: TRBJ1-2
V gene: TRBV28
D gene: NA
CDR3 length: 14
clone size: NA
CDR3 DNA: TGTGCCAGCAGTTTAGGGGCGGCGAACTATGGCTACACCTTC
CDR3 protein: CASSLGAANYGYTF

J gene: TRBJ1-2
V gene: TRBV5-6
D gene: NA
CDR3 length: 13
clone size: NA
CDR3 DNA: TGTGCCAGCAGCCTCCAGGGGAACCGTGGCTACACCTTC
CDR3 protein: CASSLQGNRGYTF

J gene: TRBJ2-2
V gene: TRBV9
D gene: NA
CDR3 length: 14
clone size: NA
CDR3 DNA: TGTGCCAGCAGCCCCGGGGGAGACACCGGGGAGCTGTTTTTT
CDR3 protein: CASSPGGDTGELFF

J gene: TRBJ2-7
V gene: TRBV6-2/TRBV6-3
D gene: NA
CDR3 length: 11
clone size: NA
CDR3 DNA: TGTGCCAGCAGCTCTATAGGCGAGCAGTACTTC
CDR3 protein: CASSSIGEQYF

J gene: TRBJ2-2
V gene: TRBV7-2
D gene: NA
CDR3 length: 11
clone size: NA
CDR3 DNA: TGTGCCAGCCCTGGGACGGACGCAGCGTTTTTT
CDR3 protein: CASPGTDAAFF

J gene: TRBJ2-7
V gene: TRBV29-1
D gene: NA
CDR3 length: 14
clone size: NA
CDR3 DNA: TGCAGCGCCGTACGGCCAGGGCACCAATACGAGCAGTACTTC
CDR3 protein: CSAVRPGHQYEQYF

J gene: TRBJ2-7
V gene: TRBV5-1
D gene: NA
CDR3 length: 11
clone size: NA
CDR3 DNA: TGCGCCAGCAGCTCGGCCTACGAGCAGTACTTC
CDR3 protein: CASSSAYEQYF

J gene: TRBJ2-1
V gene: TRBV6-4
D gene: NA
CDR3 length: 15
clone size: NA
CDR3 DNA: TGTGCCAGCAGTGACTCCACGTCCCATGGGAATGAGCAGTTCTTC
CDR3 protein: CASSDSTSHGNEQFF

J gene: TRBJ2-5
V gene: TRBV5-1
D gene: NA
CDR3 length: 12
clone size: NA
CDR3 DNA: TGCGCCAGCAGCCCAGACCAAGAGACCCAGTACTTC
CDR3 protein: CASSPDQETQYF

J gene: TRBJ2-2
V gene: TRBV5-1
D gene: TRBD1
CDR3 length: 18
clone size: NA
CDR3 DNA: TGCGCCAGCAGCTTAGCCAAAGGGACAGGATCGAGCACCGGGGAGCTGTTTTTT
CDR3 protein: CASSLAKGTGSSTGELFF

J gene: TRBJ1-3
V gene: TRBV25-1
D gene: NA
CDR3 length: 11
clone size: NA
CDR3 DNA: TGTGCCAGCAGTGCCGGCGACACCATATATTTT
CDR3 protein: CASSAGDTIYF

J gene: TRBJ2-3
V gene: TRBV29-1
D gene: TRBD2
CDR3 length: 13
clone size: NA
CDR3 DNA: TGCAGCGTCGGGACTAGGTTCACAGATACGCAGTATTTT
CDR3 protein: CSVGTRFTDTQYF

J gene: TRBJ2-5
V gene: TRBV29-1
D gene: TRBD2
CDR3 length: 14
clone size: NA
CDR3 DNA: TGCAGCGTAGTACTAGCGGGGTACCAAGAGACCCAGTACTTC
CDR3 protein: CSVVLAGYQETQYF

J gene: TRBJ1-1
V gene: TRBV28
D gene: NA
CDR3 length: 12
clone size: NA
CDR3 DNA: TGTGCCAGCAGGTTAGAAGGGACTGAAGCTTTCTTT
CDR3 protein: CASRLEGTEAFF

J gene: TRBJ2-7
V gene: TRBV9
D gene: TRBD2
CDR3 length: 14
clone size: NA
CDR3 DNA: TGTGCCAGCAGCAAAGGCGGGGGGACCTACGAGCAGTACTTC
CDR3 protein: CASSKGGGTYEQYF

J gene: TRBJ1-2
V gene: TRBV2
D gene: TRBD1
CDR3 length: 14
clone size: NA
CDR3 DNA: TGTGCCAGCCTGCGGGCAGGGGGAGTCTATGGCTACACCTTC
CDR3 protein: CASLRAGGVYGYTF

J gene: TRBJ2-5
V gene: TRBV11-2
D gene: NA
CDR3 length: 16
clone size: NA
CDR3 DNA: TGTGCCAGCAGCTTAGATTTTGGCACAGGGTGGAAGACCCAGTACTTC
CDR3 protein: CASSLDFGTGWKTQYF

J gene: TRBJ1-2
V gene: TRBV25-1
D gene: NA
CDR3 length: 12
clone size: NA
CDR3 DNA: TGTGCCAGCAGTGCCTTGAGGGATGGCTACACCTTC
CDR3 protein: CASSALRDGYTF

J gene: TRBJ1-4
V gene: TRBV9
D gene: NA
CDR3 length: 14
clone size: NA
CDR3 DNA: TGTGCCAGCAGCCGGACCGCTGCTAATGAAAAACTGTTTTTT
CDR3 protein: CASSRTAANEKLFF

J gene: TRBJ2-1
V gene: TRBV11-2
D gene: TRBD1
CDR3 length: 15
clone size: once
CDR3 DNA: TGTGCCAGCAGCTTAGCTACCGGGACAGCCAATGAGCAGTTCTTC
CDR3 protein: CASSLATGTANEQFF